A selection of T cell receptor beta chains follows, all from one sample in a study of Ad26.COV2.S vaccination and SARS-CoV-2 variants. Some clones are missing from TCRdb's copy, which holds only in-frame ones; the method was immunoSEQ multiplex PCR. The sample lists some 340,000 clones; roughly 84% were seen once. The sequencing here drew on peripheral blood, taken in a trial of Ad26.COV2.S vaccine versus placebo. Receptors were obtained from a person aged 18 to 65 who received the Ad26.COV2.S COVID-19 vaccine or a placebo. Each CDR3 is given with its conserved first and last residue. Fields, in order: clone size, J gene, D gene, V gene, CDR3 DNA, CDR3 protein. A D gene is named only where the DNA matches it firmly. Part of the rows lack a size; the others show once, few, many or a class for expanded clones.

>-|TRBJ1-2|-|TRBV21-1
TGTGCCAGCAGCAATACAGAAACTCCTAACTATGGCTACACCTTC
CASSNTETPNYGYTF
>once|TRBJ2-1|-|TRBV7-6
TGTGCCAGCAGCCCCACCGGGACCTACAATGAGCAGTTCTTC
CASSPTGTYNEQFF
>-|TRBJ1-5|-|TRBV19
TGTGCCAGTAGTACTCTCAATCAGCCCCAGCATTTT
CASSTLNQPQHF
>-|TRBJ1-1|-|TRBV2
TGTGCCAGCAATTACGCTATGAACACTGAAGCTTTCTTT
CASNYAMNTEAFF
>-|TRBJ2-7|TRBD1|TRBV19
TGTGCCAGTAGTCGTGCGGGACAGGGGTCCTACGAGCAGTACTTC
CASSRAGQGSYEQYF
>-|TRBJ1-3|-|TRBV29-1
TGCAGCGTTGAACAGTCTGGAAACACCATATATTTT
CSVEQSGNTIYF
>-|TRBJ2-1|-|TRBV6-5
TGTGCCAGCCGAGGAGGTTGGGAGCAGTTCTTC
CASRGGWEQFF
>once|TRBJ1-2|-|TRBV4-1
TGCGCCAGCAGCGCTCCGAGCAGGGGAGCTAACTATGGCTACACCTTC
CASSAPSRGANYGYTF
>-|TRBJ1-1|TRBD1|TRBV3-1/TRBV3-2
TGTGCCAGCAGCCCGCACAGGGGGGTCACTGAAGCTTTCTTT
CASSPHRGVTEAFF
>-|TRBJ2-7|TRBD2|TRBV6-1
TGTGCCAGCAGTGAAGCTAGCGGGGGTCGCTACGAGCAGTACTTC
CASSEASGGRYEQYF
>-|TRBJ2-1|-|TRBV6-5
TGTGCCAGCAGCCTCTCTGGGTGGGGCGGGGAGCAGTTCTTC
CASSLSGWGGEQFF
>-|TRBJ2-6|-|TRBV9
TGTGCCAGCAGCCGTGCCCTGACTGGGGCCAACGTCCTGACTTTC
CASSRALTGANVLTF
>-|TRBJ2-1|-|TRBV7-2
TGTGCCAGCAGCTTAAGGGCGGGAACGTACAATGAGCAGTTCTTC
CASSLRAGTYNEQFF
>once|TRBJ2-3|-|TRBV19
TGTGCCAGTATGATGGAGGGGGTTAGCACAGATACGCAGTATTTT
CASMMEGVSTDTQYF
>once|TRBJ1-2|TRBD1|TRBV10-3
TGTGCCATCAGTGGGGGACAGGGGAAAGCTAACTATGGCTACACCTTC
CAISGGQGKANYGYTF
>-|TRBJ2-6|-|TRBV5-1
TGCGCCAGCAGCTTAATGAACGCAGGGGCTGGGGCCAACGTCCTGACTTTC
CASSLMNAGAGANVLTF
>-|TRBJ1-5|TRBD1|TRBV5-8
TGTGCCAGCAGCGCAAGGACAGGGAAAGGCAATCAGCCCCAGCATTTT
CASSARTGKGNQPQHF
>-|TRBJ1-1|TRBD1|TRBV7-8
TGTGCCAGCAGCCCCAGGGGGTACACTGAAGCTTTCTTT
CASSPRGYTEAFF
>-|TRBJ2-5|TRBD2|TRBV5-4
TGTGCCAGCGGGCCGTGGCTAGCGGGCCAAGAGACCCAGTACTTC
CASGPWLAGQETQYF
>-|TRBJ1-1|-|TRBV2
TGTGCCAGCAGCCAACCCGACAGGAGTTTTGAAGCTTTCTTT
CASSQPDRSFEAFF
>-|TRBJ1-3|-|TRBV6-5
TGTGCCAGCAGTTACTCGGGGGCAGGGCGGGACACCATATATTTT
CASSYSGAGRDTIYF
>-|TRBJ2-7|TRBD2|TRBV15
TGTGCCACCAGCCGGGACTACCACTACGAGCAGTACTTC
CATSRDYHYEQYF
>-|TRBJ1-1|-|TRBV29-1
TGCAGCGTGAACAGGGACCACACTGAAGCTTTCTTT
CSVNRDHTEAFF
>once|TRBJ1-2|TRBD1|TRBV10-3
TGTGCCATCAGCACACAGGGGGTAATTAACTATGGCTACACCTTC
CAISTQGVINYGYTF
>once|TRBJ1-2|TRBD1|TRBV18
TGTGCCAGCTCACCCCGGGGCTCCCAGGGGGCGACGGGCTACACCTTC
CASSPRGSQGATGYTF
>-|TRBJ1-2|-|TRBV7-8
TGTGCCAGCAGCTTATCCCCGGGGAACTATGGCTACACCTTC
CASSLSPGNYGYTF
>-|TRBJ1-6|TRBD1|TRBV7-2
TGTGCCAGCAGCCCCGGACAGGGGAGGGACTCACCCCTCCACTTT
CASSPGQGRDSPLHF
>many|TRBJ1-1|-|TRBV10-2
TGCGCCAGCAGTGACTGGTTGAACACTGAAGCTTTCTTT
CASSDWLNTEAFF
>-|TRBJ1-6|-|TRBV15
TGTGCCACCAGCCGGGAACCGAATAATTCACCCCTCCACTTT
CATSREPNNSPLHF
>-|TRBJ1-6|-|TRBV25-1
TGTGCCAGCAGTGAGACCAGGGCTCGGTCACCCCTCCACTTT
CASSETRARSPLHF
>-|TRBJ2-5|-|TRBV5-8
TGTGCCAGCAGCTTGGGGGGAGGAGGCCAAGAGACCCAGTACTTC
CASSLGGGGQETQYF
>-|TRBJ2-5|-|TRBV4-1
TGCGCCAGCAGCCAAGGACATACCAAAGAGACCCAGTACTTC
CASSQGHTKETQYF
>-|TRBJ1-3|-|TRBV7-2
TGTGCCAGCAGCCCACAGGGCGCCTCTGGAAACACCATATATTTT
CASSPQGASGNTIYF
>-|TRBJ2-7|-|TRBV6-6
TGTGCCAGCAGTTACGTGGGGGCCAGCGGCGAGCAGTACTTC
CASSYVGASGEQYF
>many|TRBJ2-2|-|TRBV6-2/TRBV6-3
TGTGCCAGCAGTTACGAGGAAACCGGGGAGCTGTTTTTT
CASSYEETGELFF
>-|TRBJ1-3|-|TRBV7-8
TGTGCCAGCAGCGCACAGGTGGGAAACACCATATATTTT
CASSAQVGNTIYF
>-|TRBJ2-2|-|TRBV6-6
TGTGCCAGCGGCGTTCAACCCCGATTAAACACCGGGGAGCTGTTTTTT
CASGVQPRLNTGELFF
>-|TRBJ1-1|-|TRBV3-1/TRBV3-2
TGTGCCAGCAGCCAGAGCGGACGCGGGGTGAACACTGAAGCTTTCTTT
CASSQSGRGVNTEAFF
>-|TRBJ2-3|TRBD2|TRBV27
TGTGCCAGCAGACTACCCGGGACTAGCGGGGATACGCAGTATTTT
CASRLPGTSGDTQYF
>-|TRBJ2-1|TRBD2|TRBV6-2/TRBV6-3
TGTGCCAGCAGTTACGGACTAGATTATGGGCAGTTCTTC
CASSYGLDYGQFF
>few|TRBJ2-3|TRBD1|TRBV5-1
TGCGCCAGCAGCTCGGGACAGCTAGAAGCGCAGTATTTT
CASSSGQLEAQYF
>-|TRBJ2-7|-|TRBV6-5
TGTGCCAGCAGCCCCCGTTGGCAGGGCATTGGGGAGCAGTACTTC
CASSPRWQGIGEQYF
>-|TRBJ2-1|TRBD2|TRBV5-4
TGTGCCAGCAGTCGCACGGGGGCTAGCGGGGGCAATGAGCAGTTCTTC
CASSRTGASGGNEQFF
>-|TRBJ1-2|TRBD1|TRBV7-9
TGTGCCAGCAGCTTAGAGACAGGGGGTGGCTACACCTTC
CASSLETGGGYTF
>once|TRBJ2-1|-|TRBV10-3
TGTGCCATCAGTGTTCCGACGGGTGAGCAGTTCTTC
CAISVPTGEQFF